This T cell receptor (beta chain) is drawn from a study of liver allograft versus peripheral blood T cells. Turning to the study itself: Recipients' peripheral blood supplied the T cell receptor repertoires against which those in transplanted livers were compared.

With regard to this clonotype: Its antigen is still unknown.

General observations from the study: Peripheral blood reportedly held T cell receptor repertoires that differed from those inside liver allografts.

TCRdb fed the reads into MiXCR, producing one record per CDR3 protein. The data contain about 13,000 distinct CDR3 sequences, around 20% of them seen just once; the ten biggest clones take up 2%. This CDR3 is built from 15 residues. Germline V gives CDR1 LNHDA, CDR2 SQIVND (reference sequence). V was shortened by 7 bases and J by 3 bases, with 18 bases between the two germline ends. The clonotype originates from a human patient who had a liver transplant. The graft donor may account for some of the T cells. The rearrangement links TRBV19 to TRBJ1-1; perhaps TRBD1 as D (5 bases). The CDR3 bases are TGTGCCAGTATGACAACGGGCCAGGGCTACACTGAAGCTTTCTTT. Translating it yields CASMTTGQGYTEAFF.